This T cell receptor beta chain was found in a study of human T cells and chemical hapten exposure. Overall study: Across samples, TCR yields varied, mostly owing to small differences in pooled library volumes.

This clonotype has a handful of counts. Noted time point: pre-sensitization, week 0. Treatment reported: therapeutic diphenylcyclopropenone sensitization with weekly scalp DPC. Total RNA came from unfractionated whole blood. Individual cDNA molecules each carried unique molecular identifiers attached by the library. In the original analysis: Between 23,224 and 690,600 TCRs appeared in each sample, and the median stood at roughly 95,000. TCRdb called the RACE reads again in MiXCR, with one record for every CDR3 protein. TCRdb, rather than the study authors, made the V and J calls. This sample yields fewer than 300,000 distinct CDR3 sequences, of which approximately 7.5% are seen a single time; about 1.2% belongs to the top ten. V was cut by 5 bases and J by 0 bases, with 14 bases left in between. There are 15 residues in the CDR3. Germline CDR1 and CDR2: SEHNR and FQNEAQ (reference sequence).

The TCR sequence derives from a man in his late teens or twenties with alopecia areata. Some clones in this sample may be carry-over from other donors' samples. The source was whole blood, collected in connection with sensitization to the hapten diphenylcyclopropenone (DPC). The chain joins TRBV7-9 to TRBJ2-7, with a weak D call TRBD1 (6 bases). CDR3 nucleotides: TGTGCCAGCAGCCATGGACAGCTAAGCTCCTACGAGCAGTACTTC. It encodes CASSHGQLSSYEQYF.